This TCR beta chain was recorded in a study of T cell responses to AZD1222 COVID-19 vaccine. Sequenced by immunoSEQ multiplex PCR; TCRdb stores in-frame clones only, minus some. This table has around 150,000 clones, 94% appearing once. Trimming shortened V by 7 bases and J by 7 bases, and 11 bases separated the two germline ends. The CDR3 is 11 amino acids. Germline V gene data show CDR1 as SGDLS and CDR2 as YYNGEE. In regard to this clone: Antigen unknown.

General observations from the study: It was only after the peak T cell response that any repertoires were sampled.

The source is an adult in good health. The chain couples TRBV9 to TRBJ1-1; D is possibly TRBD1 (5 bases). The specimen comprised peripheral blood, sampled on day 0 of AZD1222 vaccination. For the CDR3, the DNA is TGTGCCAGCGGGGGGATGGGTGAAGCTTTCTTT. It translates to CASGGMGEAFF.